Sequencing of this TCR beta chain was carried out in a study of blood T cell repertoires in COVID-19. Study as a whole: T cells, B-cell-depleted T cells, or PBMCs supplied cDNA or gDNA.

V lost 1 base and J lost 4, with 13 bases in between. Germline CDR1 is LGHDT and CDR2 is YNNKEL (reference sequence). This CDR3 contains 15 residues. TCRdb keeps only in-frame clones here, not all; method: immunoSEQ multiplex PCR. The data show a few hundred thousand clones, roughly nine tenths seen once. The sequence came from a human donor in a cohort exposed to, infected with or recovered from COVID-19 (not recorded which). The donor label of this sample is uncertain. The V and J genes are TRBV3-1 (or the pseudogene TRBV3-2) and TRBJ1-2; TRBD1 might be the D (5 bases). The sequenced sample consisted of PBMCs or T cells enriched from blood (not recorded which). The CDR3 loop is CASSQVMGQTYGYTF. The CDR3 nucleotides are TGTGCCAGCAGCCAAGTAATGGGGCAAACCTATGGCTACACCTTC.